This T cell receptor (beta chain) was sequenced during a study of T-cell memory formation after mild COVID-19. Overall study findings and caveats: What remained unconfirmed was the SARS-CoV-2 specificity of second-wave clones peaking on day 37. A balance of CD4 and CD8 characterized clones contracting day 15 to 85, whereas later expanders leaned CD4+.

CDR1 is SGHRS and CDR2 is YFSETQ in the germline V gene. V gave up 0 bases and J gave up 6 bases; unmatched junction bases: 5. CDR3 length equals 14 residues. This clonotype has more than one count but fewer than ten. Its antigen remains unknown. TCRdb re-called the 5' RACE reads through MiXCR, storing one row per CDR3 protein. Here the sample spans some 300,000 distinct CDR3 sequences, around 20% being singletons. The chain couples TRBV5-1 to TRBJ1-2; 7 nucleotides line up with TRBD1. The sequencing input was PBMCs or a T cell subset sorted from them (not recorded which). The TCR comes from a man between 18 and 35 years old who had mild COVID-19 (a few samples of this study predate the infection). Cell type and time point are not known. CDR3 region: CASSLGYRGNGYTF. The CDR3 DNA sequence: TGCGCCAGCAGCTTGGGCTACAGGGGTAATGGCTACACCTTC. Based on the CDR3 plus reference TRBV5-1 and TRBJ1-2, the full variable domain is KAGVTQTPRYLIKTRGQQVTLSCSPISGHRSVSWYQQTPGQGLQFLFEYFSETQRNKGNFPGRFSGRQFSNSRSEMNVSTLELGDSALYLCASSLGYRGNGYTFGSGTRLTVV.